This T cell receptor (beta chain) comes out of a study of blood T cell repertoires in COVID-19 (dated by TCRdb to 2020 to 2021). About the investigation overall: Collaborator samples came from the United States, Italy and Spain and covered acute and convalescent phases of COVID-19. The prospective study material was composed of cDNA or gDNA derived from T cells, B-cell-depleted T cells, or PBMCs. Subjects who had been exposed to COVID-19, were actively infected with it, or had recovered from it provided the deeply sampled blood TCRbeta repertoires that made up the dataset. The repertoires were made available in a free public database intended to serve as a resource for research on the immune response to SARS-CoV-2. The samples were drawn from the first 160 participants of the ongoing ImmuneRACE study and from 950 to 1,500 subjects provided by 6 global collaborators. The sample metadata nearly always contained a de-identified subject ID, COVID-19 status, age in years and sex. Where available, HLA class I and class II types were taken from metadata supplied by the sample provider and were not determined by assay-based typing. The research as a whole found: The quantity of clinical and demographic metadata differed by source and by participant and was supplied without curation.

TCRbeta CDR3 regions were amplified from genomic DNA using the immunoSEQ Assay, a bias-controlled multiplex PCR. In the source study's methods: Nucleated cell counts per sample were estimated from amplification of reference gene primers within the assay. Sequence reads were collapsed and filtered to measure the absolute abundance of every unique TCRbeta CDR3 rearrangement. For each sample, productive Simpson clonality was calculated by taking the square root of Simpson's diversity index across productive rearrangements. The source is immuneACCESS, and TCRdb retained only in-frame sequences with V and J called. Part of the clones is not carried over; for the studies checked, unresolved V genes explain less than half of this, and the remainder is unexplained. V, J and clone size reflect that table, while D and trimming were determined from the DNA. Counted in this sample were about 280,000 clones; approximately 91% of them appeared once. Over 8% of the sample is held by the ten biggest clonotypes.

The collaborating institutions used their own protocols to collect whole blood in K2EDTA tubes. For TCRbeta analysis, collaborators shipped samples as frozen whole blood, isolated PBMCs, or DNA extracted from either of those sample types. The CDR3 runs 11 residues from the cysteine to the phenylalanine. Of the read, only the CDR3 DNA is kept; its 33 bases are in frame from base 1. From V the trimming removes 8 bases and from J it removes 3 bases, while the gene matches leave 0 bases of the junction unaccounted for. For CDR1 and CDR2, the germline V gene lists SNHLY and FYNNEI. Notes on this clone: Its cognate antigen has yet to be identified. It has no much larger one-base neighbor in the sample; base qualities were not kept.

This sequence originates from a young man with active or convalescent COVID-19. The receptor chain draws on TRBV2 and TRBJ2-5; 7 middle bases align to TRBD2. Material for sequencing was peripheral blood. The DNA sequence is as follows: TGTGCCAGCGGGGGGGAAGAGACCCAGTACTTC. This codes for CASGGEETQYF. Outside the CDR3, residues come from the reference TRBV2 and TRBJ2-5 proteins, so the full variable domain is: EPEVTQTPSHQVTQMGQEVILRCVPISNHLYFYWYRQILGQKVEFLVSFYNNEISEKSEIFDDQFSVERPDGSNFTLKIRSTKLEDSAMYFCASGGEETQYFGPGTRLLVL.